This T cell receptor beta chain stems from a study of T cell responses to AZD1222 COVID-19 vaccine (dated by TCRdb to the early 2020s). In the study overall: A total of about 250 trial participants underwent TCR sequencing, of whom approximately 200 had received two doses of AZD1222 and around 25 had received two doses of the MenACWY control vaccine. Enrollment into the trials was organized by age into subgroups of 18-55, 56-69 and 70-plus years, and those subgroups contained about 160, 30 and 59 TCR-sequenced participants, respectively.

Per the publication, the time point label means: about 28 days (+/-7) after the second vaccine dose. AZD1222 recipients given second doses at about 4 weeks or at about 12 weeks were pooled, since spike-specific TCR depth and breadth were not found to differ between the two schedules. Samples from vaccinated people were obtained from the UK trials COV001 and COV002, which included a single-blind randomized controlled phase 2/3 trial of AZD1222 (ChAdOx1 nCoV-19) in healthy adults. For TCRbeta chain sequencing, PBMC samples were collected from trial participants at day 0 and at day 28 after the second dose. Overall study outcomes, separate from this receptor: After two AZD1222 doses, spike-specific TCR breadth and depth were significantly higher than at day 0 and than in MenACWY recipients. Conclusions about previously exposed vaccinees are limited because only five to seven AZD1222 recipients were SARS-CoV-2 seropositive at baseline. The whole spike protein was spanned by vaccine-associated CD4 TCRs, and dominant responses were seen in regions 160-218 and 743-854. Epitopes outside the regions mutated in the B.1.351 and B.1.1.7 variants were reportedly recognized by nearly half of the unique spike-specific TCRs. Participants were mostly white British and included more females than males, and it was suggested by the authors that clonal diversity may have been underestimated. No day 14 peak-response samples were available, so repertoires were characterized only after the peak T cell response. The 56-69-year group was small, and its depth increase did not reach significance, likely because of low power.

On this clone: Its antigen is not yet known. There are no base qualities to consult, and no much larger clone falls within one base.

The CDR3 regions of human TCRbeta chains were analyzed by immunosequencing. The authors processed their data as follows. Repertoire TCRs were checked for matches against a reference library of SARS-CoV-2-specific TCRs that had been generated using the MIRA antigen-specificity platform. Breadth was defined as the fraction of unique TCRs that were SARS-CoV-2-associated. Depth was defined as the fraction of total T cells that were SARS-CoV-2-associated. Using the MIRA data, every spike-specific TCR was mapped to the spike region that the TCR reacted to and assigned to either a CD4 or a CD8 class. Log10-transformed breadth and depth values were compared by one-way ANOVA with Sidak's multiple comparisons tests. TCRdb limited this immuneACCESS table to in-frame rearrangements with V and J called. A share of clones is missing; checked studies link under half to unresolved V genes, and the rest is unexplained. That table supplies the V and J calls and clone size; D and trimming were determined from the DNA. A total of 80,000 to 85,000 clones appear in this sample, approximately 89% of them only once. 6.5% to 9.5% of the sample lies in the top ten.

The germline V gene supplies CDR1 SGHDN and CDR2 FVKESK. Here V drops 3 bases and J drops 5 bases, and the junction holds 2 bases not matched to any gene. The cysteine opens and the phenylalanine closes a CDR3 of 14 amino acids. Here the CDR3 DNA is all that survives: 42 bases in frame from base 1. The chain employs TRBV14 and TRBJ2-1, with 9 bases in between that match TRBD1. This clonotype originated in an adult who received the AZD1222 COVID-19 vaccine. The specimen comprised peripheral blood, sampled 28 days after the second AZD1222 dose. The sequenced DNA is TGTGCCAGCAGCCAGCGGGACAGGGACAATGAGCAGTTCTTC. Translated, this gives CASSQRDRDNEQFF.